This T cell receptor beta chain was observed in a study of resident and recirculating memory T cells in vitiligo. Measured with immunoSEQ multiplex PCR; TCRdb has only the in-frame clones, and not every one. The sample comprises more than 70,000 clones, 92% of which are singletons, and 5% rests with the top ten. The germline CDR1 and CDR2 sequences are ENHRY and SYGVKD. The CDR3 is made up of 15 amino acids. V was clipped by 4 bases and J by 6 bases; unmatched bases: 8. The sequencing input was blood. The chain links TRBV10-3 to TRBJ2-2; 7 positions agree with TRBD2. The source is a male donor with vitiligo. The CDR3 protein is CAISGYRGDPGELFF. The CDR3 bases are TGTGCCATCAGTGGTTACCGGGGGGATCCCGGGGAGCTGTTTTTT.